What follows is one T cell receptor (beta chain) and its context. The antigen is undetermined. The data derive from a study of neurological immune-mediated disorders. Points from the study as a whole: The level of TCR clonal expansion was highest in patients with HTLV-1-associated myelopathy and lowest in multiple sclerosis, where it fell below the level seen in healthy controls.

The group of healthy controls was made up of people who were blood bank volunteers in Maryland, USA. The CDR3 contains 18 residues. The germline CDR1 and CDR2 sequences are KGHDR and SFDVKD. Trimming took 3 bases from V and 0 from J, leaving 17 bases between them. In TCRdb, the 5' RACE reads were re-called with MiXCR into one record per CDR3 protein. The sample has about 30,000 distinct CDR3 sequences, more than 14% seen once; the top ten hold roughly 27%. The chain employs TRBV24-1 and TRBJ2-1, with D maybe TRBD2 (6 bases). Sequenced: PBMCs. The TCR originated in a man in his 70s in good health. This chain's CDR3 is CATSDPRARGFSYNEQFF. For the CDR3, the DNA is TGTGCCACCAGTGATCCCAGGGCTCGGGGGTTCTCCTACAATGAGCAGTTCTTC.